These 21 T cell receptor beta chains were sequenced from one sample in a study of shared clonotypes between healthy human individuals. Sequencing used immunoSEQ multiplex PCR; TCRdb keeps in-frame clones, though not all of them. The data contain hundreds of thousands of clones, less than 80% of them singletons. The sequenced sample was memory CD4+ T cells sorted from blood. Regarding subset: CD45RA-negative fraction. The receptor source for this set is a woman aged 25-40 years in good health.

The rearrangement uses TRBV5-1 and TRBJ2-7; 10 bases agree with TRBD2. The V segment lost 4 bases and the J segment 4 bases; nucleotides outside the gene matches: 11. The CDR3 contains 16 residues. CDR1 SGHRS and CDR2 YFSETQ come from the germline V gene. CDR3 DNA: TGCGCCAGCAGCCCAACATTACCGGGACTAGCGTACGAGCAGTACTTC. Its protein is CASSPTLPGLAYEQYF. The full variable domain, its missing parts supplied by reference TRBV5-1 and TRBJ2-7, is KAGVTQTPRYLIKTRGQQVTLSCSPISGHRSVSWYQQTPGQGLQFLFEYFSETQRNKGNFPGRFSGRQFSNSRSEMNVSTLELGDSALYLCASSPTLPGLAYEQYFGPGTRLTVT.

The chain combines TRBV13 with TRBJ1-1, with D hard to call. Germline loops: CDR1 PRHDT, CDR2 FYEKMQ (reference sequence). V dropped 5 bases and J dropped 3 bases, with 7 bases sitting between them. The CDR3 consists of 12 residues. The DNA of the CDR3 is TGTGCCAGCAGCCCAACATACACTGAAGCTTTCTTT. Protein product: CASSPTYTEAFF.

This chain connects TRBV19 to TRBJ1-4, with no clear D. Germline CDR1 and CDR2: LNHDA and SQIVND (reference sequence). V gave up 5 bases and J gave up 5 bases, with 12 bases separating them. This CDR3 has 14 amino acids. The DNA of the CDR3 is TGTGCCAGTAGTTCACCCGTGGGGAATGAAAAACTGTTTTTT. Protein sequence: CASSSPVGNEKLFF.

V and J are TRBV9 and TRBJ1-2, with 8 bases fitting TRBD1. CDR3 length: 15 amino acids. Trimming took 3 bases from V and 2 from J; bases not matched to a gene: 6. Looked up from germline, CDR1 is SGDLS and CDR2 is YYNGEE. The CDR3, as DNA: TGTGCCAGCAGCGAATCCAGGGGGCCGAACTATGGCTACACCTTC. Encoded protein: CASSESRGPNYGYTF.

This rearrangement joins TRBV7-8 to TRBJ2-1; 8 positions match TRBD2. The germline CDR1 and CDR2 sequences are SGHVS and FQNEAQ. J gave up 4 bases and V 5 bases, and 4 bases lay outside the gene matches. The CDR3 length is 14 residues. CDR3 nucleotide sequence: TGTGCCAGCAGCCGGGGACTAGAGTACAATGAGCAGTTCTTC. Encoded protein: CASSRGLEYNEQFF.

The chain is built from TRBV30 and TRBJ2-1; 12 bases align to TRBD2. This CDR3 has 14 amino acids. Germline CDR1 and CDR2: GTSNPN and SVGIG (reference sequence). Trimming removed 0 bases from V and 6 bases from J; junction bases left unmatched: 0. CDR3 coding DNA: TGTGCCTGGAGTGTACTAGCGGGAGGCAATGAGCAGTTCTTC. This sequence encodes CAWSVLAGGNEQFF.

V gene TRBV5-4 combines with J gene TRBJ2-2; 7 nucleotides match TRBD2. This CDR3 has 15 amino acids. Unmatched junction bases numbered 5, after V lost 4 bases and J lost 2 bases. CDR1 SGHNT and CDR2 YYREEE come from the germline V gene (reference sequence). In DNA, the CDR3 is TGTGCCAGCAGCCCCGCTAGCGGAAACACCGGGGAGCTGTTTTTT. Its translation is CASSPASGNTGELFF.

This chain uses TRBV6-1 with TRBJ2-3; 10 positions agree with TRBD2. V gave up 1 base and J gave up 3 bases; unmatched junction bases: 7. The CDR3 is 17 residues long. Germline V lookup: CDR1 MNHNS, CDR2 SASEGT. Here the CDR3 DNA reads TGTGCCAGCAGTGAAGTGGGGGCTAGCGGGAGTACAGATACGCAGTATTTT. As protein: CASSEVGASGSTDTQYF.

This clone was recorded only once. This sequence joins TRBV28 and TRBJ2-7; 9 bases fit TRBD1. Germline CDR1 MDHEN, CDR2 SYDVKM. The ends lost 6 bases at V and 4 bases at J; junction bases unmatched: 10. This CDR3 spans 15 amino acids. The CDR3, as DNA: TGTGCCAGCAGGCCGCTCCAGACAGGGGGTTACGAGCAGTACTTC. The encoded protein is CASRPLQTGGYEQYF. Together with reference TRBV28 and TRBJ2-7, the CDR3 gives the full variable domain: DVKVTQSSRYLVKRTGEKVFLECVQDMDHENMFWYRQDPGLGLRLIYFSYDVKMKEKGDIPEGYSVSREKKERFSLILESASTNQTSMYLCASRPLQTGGYEQYFGPGTRLTVT.

This clone was seen at least ten times. The CDR3 DNA reads as TGTGCCAGCAGCAAAGTGGGCAGACCCCCGGCTGAAGCTTTCTTT. Translating gives CASSKVGRPPAEAFF. This chain uses TRBV21-1 with TRBJ1-1; the table assigns TRBD1, which was not confirmed against the DNA. TRBV21-1 is a recognized pseudogene. The CDR3 is made up of 15 amino acids.

V usage is TRBV14 and J usage is TRBJ2-6; no firm D call. Trimming shortened V by 3 bases and J by 4 bases, and 16 bases separated the two germline ends. From germline, CDR1 is SGHDN and CDR2 FVKESK. The CDR3 runs to 17 residues. The CDR3 protein is CASSHPPWARGANVLTF. The CDR3 DNA reads as TGTGCCAGCAGCCACCCTCCTTGGGCGAGAGGGGCCAACGTCCTGACTTTC.

CDR3: CASSAGQARSVTNEKLFF. The CDR3 DNA sequence: TGTGCCAGCTCAGCGGGACAGGCCCGGAGTGTGACTAATGAAAAACTGTTTTTT. This chain links TRBV18 with TRBJ1-4; TRBD1 aligns across 8 bases. After removal of 5 bases from V and 2 bases from J, the junction contained 13 bases not matched to a gene. Germline V gene lookup returns CDR1 KGHSH and CDR2 LQKENI. The CDR3 covers 18 residues.

This clone was detected only a few times. The V and J genes are TRBV5-6 and TRBJ1-2, with D perhaps matching TRBD1 (5 bases). The CDR3 is made up of 13 amino acids. V lost 4 bases and J 2 bases, leaving 9 bases between the germline ends. CDR1 SGHDT and CDR2 YYEEEE come from the germline V gene. Here the CDR3 reads CASSIGGNYGYTF. The CDR3 coding sequence is TGTGCCAGCAGCATCGGGGGGAACTATGGCTACACCTTC.

V and J are TRBV5-6 and TRBJ2-7, with unresolved D. Germline CDR1 reads SGHDT; CDR2 reads YYEEEE. The V end was cut by 3 bases, the J end by 4 bases, with 23 bases between. The CDR3 sequence is 17 residues long. CDR3 protein: CASSSTKFLKGSYEQYF. The DNA of the CDR3 is TGTGCCAGCAGCTCCACAAAATTTCTAAAAGGGTCTTACGAGCAGTACTTC.

This clone was observed a few times. The chain employs TRBV30 and TRBJ2-5; the D gene is possibly TRBD1 (5 bases). The J call may be incorrect, as the DNA end agrees better with TRBJ2-7. Germline lookup yields CDR1 GTSNPN and CDR2 SVGIG (reference sequence). This CDR3 comprises 14 residues. CDR3 bases: TGTGCCTGGAATTTGGGGCCCAACCGATACGAGCAGTACTTC. Translated, it gives CAWNLGPNRYEQYF.

Worth noting for this clone: Additional DNA sequences in this sample encode the identical CDR3. The chain joins TRBV6-5 to TRBJ2-7; 8 bases match TRBD2. Germline values: CDR1 MNHEY, CDR2 SVGAGI. The trim removed 5 bases at V and 6 bases at J, leaving 6 bases unmatched. The CDR3 extends over 13 amino acids. The CDR3 here is CASSTGTRSEQYF. Here the CDR3 DNA reads TGTGCCAGCAGTACGGGGACTAGAAGCGAGCAGTACTTC.

This clone was seen ten or more times. The chain has TRBV7-2 and TRBJ2-7; no clear D. The CDR3 is made up of 15 amino acids. Trimming pared 2 bases from V and 3 bases from J, leaving 14 bases between. Germline-derived CDR1 and CDR2 are SGHTA and FQGNSA. CDR3: CASSLNNIGSYEQYF. CDR3 bases: TGTGCCAGCAGCTTAAACAACATTGGCAGCTACGAGCAGTACTTC.

This clone was recorded many times. CDR3 coding DNA: TGTGCCGTTCCCGTATCGGGATACGACAATCAGCCCCAGCATTTT. This sequence encodes CAVPVSGYDNQPQHF. The chain links TRBV6-1 to TRBJ1-5; D is unclear. The CDR3 sequence is 15 residues long. Trimming stripped 11 bases from V and 3 bases from J, with 20 bases between. The germline V gene encodes CDR1 MNHNS and CDR2 SASEGT.

The chain joins TRBV5-1 to TRBJ1-1; D not resolved. CDR3 length: 14 residues. CDR1 is SGHRS and CDR2 is YFSETQ in the germline V gene. The germline V and J ends were trimmed by 3 bases and 2 bases, with 11 bases remaining between them. The CDR3 is CASSSRRANTEAFF. The CDR3 nucleotides are TGCGCCAGCAGCTCAAGACGGGCCAACACTGAAGCTTTCTTT.

The chain links TRBV19 to TRBJ2-7, with a weak D call TRBD1 (6 bases). Trimming stripped 6 bases from V and 2 bases from J, with 11 bases between. The CDR3 is 13 amino acids. Germline assignment: CDR1 LNHDA and CDR2 SQIVND (reference sequence). CDR3: CASSPRQAYEQYF. In nucleotides, the CDR3 is TGTGCCAGTAGCCCCCGACAGGCCTACGAGCAGTACTTC.

This clone turned up a few times. V is TRBV4-2 and J is TRBJ1-2; unclear D gene. This CDR3 is built from 14 residues. Trimming took 0 bases from V and 3 from J, leaving 8 bases between them. CDR1 is LGHNA, CDR2 YNFKEQ, per germline. Here the CDR3 DNA reads TGTGCCAGCAGCCAAGACGCCCGGGACTATGGCTACACCTTC. This encodes CASSQDARDYGYTF.